This passage covers 20 T cell receptor beta chains from one sample sequenced in a study of follicular helper T cells after annual influenza vaccination listed by TCRdb under 2017. Library construction relied on the immunoSEQ multiplex PCR assay. Drawn from immuneACCESS, this table holds only the in-frame rearrangements with V and J called that TCRdb kept. Clones are partly lost; checked studies trace under half to an unresolved V gene and leave the rest unexplained. A total of thousands of clones appear in this sample, approximately 82% of them only once. In total, the top ten clones hold roughly 1.3% of the sample. What the time point label conveys for this sample: 2015-2016 season, 7 days after influenza vaccination. Material: CXCR5- memory CD4+ T cells sorted from blood, obtained 7 days after influenza vaccination. Per the publication, the cell subset or site label means: CXCR5- memory CD4 T cells. The receptors were sampled from an adult who received the influenza vaccine.

There are a few counts of this clone. V usage is TRBV10-3 and J usage is TRBJ1-2; 9 nucleotides match TRBD1. The germline gives CDR1 ENHRY, CDR2 SYGVKD. With 6 bases clipped from V and 6 bases from J, the junction kept 5 bases outside the gene matches. This CDR3 contains 13 residues. The CDR3, as DNA: TGTGCCATCAGCCCACAGGGGGCCGATGGCTACACCTTC. It is translated as CAISPQGADGYTF.

The V gene is TRBV2, the J gene TRBJ2-5, with a weak D call TRBD2 (6 bases). CDR3 length equals 13 residues. Germline values: CDR1 SNHLY, CDR2 FYNNEI. The V end was cut by 2 bases, the J end by 3 bases, with 7 bases between. The CDR3 spells CASSELAEETQYF. The CDR3 DNA reads as TGTGCCAGCAGTGAATTAGCGGAAGAGACCCAGTACTTC.

The CDR3 loop reads CASSKPTGEEQYF. CDR3 nucleotides: TGTGCCAGTAGTAAGCCGACAGGCGAGGAGCAGTACTTC. The genes are TRBV19 and TRBJ2-7; maybe TRBD1 (6 bases). Trimming left V 4 bases short and J 7 bases short, with 14 bases between. This CDR3 contains 13 residues. The germline V gene encodes CDR1 LNHDA and CDR2 SQIVND (reference sequence). Full variable domain (outside the CDR3, taken from reference TRBV19 and TRBJ2-7): DGGITQSPKYLFRKEGQNVTLSCEQNLNHDAMYWYRQDPGQGLRLIYYSQIVNDFQKGDIAEGYSVSREKKESFPLTVTSAQKNPTAFYLCASSKPTGEEQYFGPGTRLTVT.

The chain uses TRBV11-2 and TRBJ2-2; TRBD1 might be the D (5 bases). Looked up from germline, CDR1 is SGHAT and CDR2 is FQNNGV. With 3 bases removed from V and 5 bases from J, the gap between germline ends came to 10 bases. The CDR3 contains 14 residues. The CDR3 spells CASSLSGQTGELFF. The CDR3 bases are TGTGCCAGCAGCTTGTCAGGGCAGACCGGGGAGCTGTTTTTT.

J is TRBJ1-2 and V is TRBV12-5, with 9 bases fitting TRBD1. V shed 2 bases and J 2 bases; nucleotides not matched to a gene: 0. Per germline, CDR1 LGHNT and CDR2 FRNRAP. This CDR3 comprises 14 residues. Here the CDR3 DNA reads TGTGCTAGTGGTTTGACAGGGGGCAACTATGGCTACACCTTC. This sequence encodes CASGLTGGNYGYTF.

The gene calls are TRBV28 and TRBJ1-2; 9 bases line up with TRBD1. V trimming: 5 bases; J trimming: 5 bases; junction bases outside the gene matches: 9. The CDR3 spans 15 residues. The germline V gene encodes CDR1 MDHEN and CDR2 SYDVKM. The DNA of the CDR3 is TGTGCCAGCAGTGGGGGACAGGGACAGTGGTATGGCTACACCTTC. This encodes CASSGGQGQWYGYTF.

The table lists this clone with a few counts. The chain is built from TRBV6-1 and TRBJ1-6; D possibly corresponds to TRBD1 (5 bases). CDR1 MNHNS and CDR2 SASEGT come from the germline V gene. The CDR3 loop spans 15 amino acids. The V end lost 6 bases, the J end lost 5 bases, and 14 bases lay between the germline ends. The CDR3 here is CASRVQRGHNSPLHF. The DNA of the CDR3 is TGTGCCAGCAGGGTCCAGAGGGGTCATAATTCACCCCTCCACTTT.

The chain is built from TRBV6-5 and TRBJ2-3; 7 bases map to TRBD2. The CDR3 covers 15 residues. J lost 2 bases, V lost 2 bases, and 4 bases had no gene match. Germline CDR1 is MNHEY and CDR2 is SVGAGI. CDR3 amino acids: CASSYGGDSTDTQYF. CDR3 coding DNA: TGTGCCAGCAGTTACGGGGGGGACTCCACAGATACGCAGTATTTT.

The rearrangement links TRBV21-1 to TRBJ2-1; TRBD1, as called in the table, went unchecked against the DNA. TRBV21-1 is labeled a pseudogene. The CDR3 has 16 residues. Written as DNA, the CDR3 is TGTGCCAGCAGCGTTCGAATTTGGACAGCCCCCCATGAGCAGTTCTTC. Amino acid sequence: CASSVRIWTAPHEQFF.

The chain has TRBV10-2 and TRBJ2-7; the D call may be TRBD1 or TRBD2 (5 bases each). CDR3 size: 14 residues. V lost 5 bases and J 0 bases, leaving 11 bases between the germline ends. CDR1 is WSHSY, CDR2 SAAADI, per germline. CDR3 DNA: TGCGCCAGCAGTTCGGGACGCAACTCCTACGAGCAGTACTTC. Protein sequence: CASSSGRNSYEQYF.

CDR3 protein: CAISGEVGNTGELFF. Here the CDR3 DNA reads TGTGCCATCAGTGGGGAGGTGGGAAACACCGGGGAGCTGTTTTTT. V gene TRBV10-3 combines with J gene TRBJ2-2, with D possibly TRBD2 on 6 matching bases. CDR1 ENHRY and CDR2 SYGVKD come from the germline V gene. The V end lost 4 bases, the J end lost 2 bases, and 11 bases lay between the germline ends. This CDR3 region has 15 residues.

The J gene is TRBJ2-1, the V gene TRBV10-2, with D uncertain. The V end was cut by 2 bases, the J end by 5 bases, with 4 bases between. The CDR3 totals 12 residues. Looked up from germline, CDR1 is WSHSY and CDR2 is SAAADI. CDR3 sequence: CASSEANNEQFF. CDR3 in DNA: TGCGCCAGCAGTGAGGCAAACAATGAGCAGTTCTTC.

V and J are TRBV7-2 and TRBJ1-4, with TRBD1 as a possible D gene (6 bases). CDR3 length equals 15 residues. Looked up from germline, CDR1 is SGHTA and CDR2 is FQGNSA. With 1 base removed from V and 6 bases from J, the gap between germline ends came to 12 bases. CDR3 sequence: CASSLGQGRYEKLFF. The CDR3, as DNA: TGTGCCAGCAGCTTAGGGCAGGGGAGGTATGAAAAACTGTTTTTT.

The chain joins TRBV18 to TRBJ2-7; D could derive from TRBD1 or TRBD2 (5 bases each). The CDR3 has 14 residues. V dropped 3 bases and J dropped 5 bases, with 14 bases sitting between them. Germline CDR1 KGHSH, CDR2 LQKENI. The CDR3 DNA reads TGTGCCAGCTCACCGGGCCCGGGACGAAACGAGCAGTACTTC. Its protein product is CASSPGPGRNEQYF.

CDR3 nucleotides: TGTGCCAGCAGCTCCTGCCGAACCGGGACAGGGCATGGCTACACCTTC. The encoded protein is CASSSCRTGTGHGYTF. This rearrangement joins TRBV21-1 to TRBJ1-2; the table's TRBD1 call for D was not verified on the DNA. TRBV21-1 is a recognized pseudogene. The CDR3 runs to 16 residues.

The gene calls are TRBV6-5 and TRBJ2-7; tentatively, D is TRBD2 (6 bases). V was trimmed by 8 bases and J by 5 bases, leaving 13 bases between them. This CDR3 has 12 residues. CDR1 is MNHEY and CDR2 is SVGAGI in the germline V gene. Written as DNA, the CDR3 is TGTGCCAGCGCCCGGGGGTCCCACGAGCAGTACTTC. This codes for CASARGSHEQYF.

The chain is built from TRBV21-1 and TRBJ1-3; TRBD1, the table's D call, lacks a check against the DNA. TRBV21-1 is annotated as a pseudogene. The CDR3 runs 18 residues. DNA of the CDR3: TGTGCCAGCAGCGCCCACCAGAACACAGGGGACCCTGGAAACACCATATATTTT. Translated, it gives CASSAHQNTGDPGNTIYF.

This rearrangement joins TRBV9 to TRBJ1-3; D gene unclear. The CDR3 contains 15 residues. V was cut by 2 bases and J by 5 bases, with 14 bases left in between. Germline CDR1 SGDLS, CDR2 YYNGEE. The CDR3: CASSVDGPPRNTIYF. The CDR3 DNA sequence: TGTGCCAGCAGCGTCGACGGTCCTCCTCGAAACACCATATATTTT. Full variable domain (missing parts from reference TRBV9 and TRBJ1-3): DSGVTQTPKHLITATGQRVTLRCSPRSGDLSVYWYQQSLDQGLQFLIQYYNGEERAKGNILERFSAQQFPDLHSELNLSSLELGDSALYFCASSVDGPPRNTIYFGEGSWLTVV.

The chain joins TRBV6-1 to TRBJ1-5; D is uncertain. Germline V CDR1 and CDR2: MNHNS, SASEGT. V lost 5 bases and J lost 7, with 6 bases in between. This CDR3 spans 11 amino acids. The CDR3 DNA reads as TGTGCCAGCAGTTCCGGGCAGCCCCAGCATTTT. Protein product: CASSSGQPQHF.

V and J are TRBV28 and TRBJ1-1; D remains unclear. Germline CDR1 is MDHEN and CDR2 is SYDVKM. The length of the CDR3 is 14 residues. Trimming removed 2 bases from V and 3 bases from J, with 10 bases in between. CDR3 in amino acids: CASSLKVDDTEAFF. The CDR3 DNA is TGTGCCAGCAGTTTAAAGGTCGATGACACTGAAGCTTTCTTT.